This T cell receptor beta chain was recorded in a study of blood T cell repertoires in COVID-19. Study-wide context: There were acute and convalescent COVID-19 samples, and they came from the United States, Italy and Spain. PBMCs, B-cell-depleted T cells, or T cells were the source of the cDNA or gDNA that made up the material.

TCRdb keeps only in-frame clones here, not all; method: immunoSEQ multiplex PCR. The sample consists of some 240,000 clones, approximately 83% of them appearing once. Participants, roughly 18 to 90 years old, spanned about two dozen US areas. Cohort allocation depended upon clinical history that participants reported. Germline-derived CDR1 and CDR2 are SGHNT and YENEEA. V trimming: 0 bases; J trimming: 9 bases; junction bases outside the gene matches: 14. The CDR3 spans 17 residues. This sequence was found in a woman in her forties with acute COVID-19. The gene calls are TRBV11-3 and TRBJ2-1; 7 bases are a match to TRBD1. Specimen: PBMCs or T cells enriched from blood (not recorded which). This chain's CDR3 is CASSLDSGRGSPGEQFF. The DNA of the CDR3 is TGTGCCAGCAGCTTAGATTCGGGCAGGGGGTCTCCTGGTGAGCAGTTCTTC.